The 13 T cell receptor beta chains given below trace back to one sample, sequenced in a study of cytomegalovirus exposure and HLA in healthy donors. PCR amplification relied on 60 Vbeta primers (plus 13 Jbeta primers). Data came from immunoSEQ multiplex PCR; TCRdb stores just in-frame clones and leaves some out. Of over 65,000 clones listed, roughly 75% are singletons. Sequenced sample: PBMCs. The receptors stem from a man aged 55 to 70 in good health and CMV-seropositive.

The chain recombines TRBV5-1 with TRBJ2-7; 8 bases line up with TRBD2. The CDR3 spans 15 residues. Germline loops: CDR1 SGHRS, CDR2 YFSETQ. V lost 3 bases to trimming and J lost 0 bases; unmatched junction nucleotides: 5. The chain's CDR3 is CASSWGTSHSYEQYF. DNA of the CDR3: TGCGCCAGCAGCTGGGGGACTAGTCACTCCTACGAGCAGTACTTC.

V gene TRBV5-1 combines with J gene TRBJ1-1; D gene unclear. CDR3 length: 18 residues. V shed 0 bases and J shed 2 bases, with 20 bases lying between them. Germline V gene sequence: CDR1 SGHRS, CDR2 YFSETQ. The chain's CDR3 is CASSLGLTGRPQNTEAFF. The CDR3 DNA is TGCGCCAGCAGCTTGGGCCTGACCGGGAGGCCCCAAAACACTGAAGCTTTCTTT.

The rearrangement uses TRBV6-5 and TRBJ1-1, with 7 bases fitting TRBD1. CDR1 is MNHEY and CDR2 is SVGAGI in the germline V gene. The CDR3 is made up of 15 amino acids. Unmatched junction bases numbered 8, after V lost 7 bases and J lost 0 bases. Here the CDR3 reads CASMSRGHMNTEAFF. DNA for the CDR3: TGTGCCAGCATGTCGAGGGGGCACATGAACACTGAAGCTTTCTTT.

This clone was observed a handful of times. Other DNA sequences in this sample translate to the same CDR3. The chain uses TRBV11-2 and TRBJ2-7; D not resolved. The germline V and J ends were trimmed by 0 bases and 4 bases, with 10 bases remaining between them. From germline, CDR1 is SGHAT and CDR2 FQNNGV. The CDR3 is 14 amino acids. Here the CDR3 reads CASSLERQSYEQYF. The CDR3 bases are TGTGCCAGCAGCTTAGAGCGGCAGAGTTACGAGCAGTACTTC.

This clone occurred a few times. The rearrangement links TRBV18 to TRBJ2-5, with D tentatively TRBD2 (6 bases). Germline CDR1 is KGHSH and CDR2 is LQKENI. The CDR3 consists of 15 residues. Trimming left V 2 bases short and J 7 bases short, with 17 bases between. In nucleotides, the CDR3 is TGTGCCAGCTCACCAGCCTCGCAGGCGGGGTGGACCCAGTACTTC. Its protein product is CASSPASQAGWTQYF.

In its sample, this clone was seen once. The chain joins TRBV5-1 to TRBJ1-5, with a possible D match to TRBD1 (5 bases). Trimming removed 0 bases from V and 4 bases from J, with 8 bases in between. The CDR3 has 14 amino acids. The germline V gene has CDR1 SGHRS and CDR2 YFSETQ. In nucleotides, the CDR3 is TGCGCCAGCAGCTTGGGGGGCGGAAATCAGCCCCAGCATTTT. Translated: CASSLGGGNQPQHF.

This clone has only a few counts. The chain carries TRBV11-2 and TRBJ1-1; no firm D call. CDR1 and CDR2 from the germline V gene are SGHAT and FQNNGV. The CDR3 covers 15 residues. V gave up 2 bases and J gave up 2 bases, with 12 bases separating them. Here the CDR3 DNA reads TGTGCCAGCAGCTTAAGCCCGGGGTCAAACACTGAAGCTTTCTTT. Translation gives CASSLSPGSNTEAFF.

The rearrangement joins TRBV25-1 to TRBJ2-5; 7 positions agree with TRBD1. The J segment lost 2 bases and the V segment lost 4 bases, leaving 10 bases of the junction unmatched. The CDR3 sequence is 16 residues long. Germline V CDR1 and CDR2: MGHDK, SYGVNS. CDR3 bases: TGTGCCAGCAGTGTTCCCCCTCGACAGGGACAAGAGACCCAGTACTTC. It yields the protein CASSVPPRQGQETQYF.

The rearrangement uses TRBV6-6 and TRBJ2-5; TRBD1 aligns across 8 bases. The CDR3 extends over 12 amino acids. V lost 6 bases and J lost 5; bases outside the gene matches: 2. Per germline, CDR1 MNHNY and CDR2 SVGAGI (reference sequence). The CDR3 coding sequence is TGTGCCAGCAGGACAGGGGAGGAGACCCAGTACTTC. Translation: CASRTGEETQYF.

The rearrangement joins TRBV18 to TRBJ2-3, with 8 bases aligning to TRBD2. The CDR3 consists of 16 residues. The trim removed 1 base at V and 3 bases at J, leaving 6 bases unmatched. CDR1 KGHSH and CDR2 LQKENI come from the germline V gene. As DNA, the CDR3 is TGTGCCAGCTCACCACAAGCGGGGGCCTCTACAGATACGCAGTATTTT. Translation: CASSPQAGASTDTQYF.

The V and J genes are TRBV27 and TRBJ1-1; D not resolved. V lost 0 bases to trimming and J lost 4 bases, with 12 bases between them. Germline V lookup: CDR1 MNHEY, CDR2 SMNVEV (reference sequence). The CDR3 is made up of 15 amino acids. The CDR3 nucleotides read TGTGCCAGCAGTTTATCACTAGCGGGAGGCACTGAAGCTTTCTTT. This sequence encodes CASSLSLAGGTEAFF.

The chain has TRBV14 and TRBJ1-1, with D uncertain. CDR1 SGHDN and CDR2 FVKESK come from the germline V gene. The V end was cut by 2 bases, the J end by 2 bases, with 6 bases between. The CDR3 is made up of 13 amino acids. The CDR3 protein is CASSQSPNTEAFF. The CDR3 nucleotides are TGTGCCAGCAGCCAATCCCCAAACACTGAAGCTTTCTTT. Using reference TRBV14 and TRBJ1-1 for the parts outside the CDR3, the full variable domain is EAGVTQFPSHSVIEKGQTVTLRCDPISGHDNLYWYRRVMGKEIKFLLHFVKESKQDESGMPNNRFLAERTGGTYSTLKVQPAELEDSGVYFCASSQSPNTEAFFGQGTRLTVV.

The genes are TRBV5-1 and TRBJ2-1; no reliable D call. V was cut by 1 base and J by 7 bases, with 9 bases left in between. This CDR3 comprises 13 residues. Germline CDR1 reads SGHRS; CDR2 reads YFSETQ. DNA for the CDR3: TGCGCCAGCAGCTTGCAGGTTGTGAATGAGCAGTTCTTC. This encodes CASSLQVVNEQFF.